This paragraph reports one T cell receptor (beta chain). Its antigen remains undetermined. Per-nucleotide qualities are absent, and no much larger clonotype sits a single base away. The trial excluded patients who had a history of autoimmune disease or who were on systemic immunosuppression. Peripheral blood for TCR sequencing was collected from all dose cohorts at baseline, on cycle 4 day 1, and on cycle 7 day 1. The samples were drawn from a first-in-human, open-label, multicenter phase I dose-escalation trial of ivuxolimab. The trial enrolled adults with locally advanced or metastatic head and neck squamous cell, hepatocellular, melanoma or renal cell carcinoma. CD4+ and CD8+ T cells were sorted separately from peripheral blood before TCR sequencing. This sample was included in a study of OX40 agonist ivuxolimab in advanced cancers. Describing the broader study: Ivuxolimab was a fully human IgG2 agonistic monoclonal antibody targeting the costimulatory receptor OX40 (CD134). Intravenous ivuxolimab was administered to patients every 2 weeks at six dose levels: 0.01, 0.1, 0.3, 1.5, 3 and 10 mg/kg. Of the roughly 52 dose-escalation patients, hepatocellular carcinoma was present in about 20, melanoma in around 15, renal cell carcinoma in 9 and head and neck cancer in 9. A male proportion of 70% to 90% and a mean age of around 60 years, ranging from about 23 to 90, were recorded for the dose-escalation cohort. Prior anti-PD-1, anti-PD-L1 or anti-CTLA-4 therapy was permitted, and checkpoint inhibitors had been received by more than 35% of dose-escalation patients. Partial responses were achieved by three dose-escalation patients, of whom one had hepatocellular carcinoma and two had cutaneous melanoma. The purpose of peripheral TCRbeta sequencing was to test whether ivuxolimab changed TCR sequence diversity and led to clonal T-cell expansion. The paper describes the monotherapy dose-escalation part (N of about 52 patients) of the phase I trial of ivuxolimab.

Overall study results and their limits: The antigen specificity of the clonally expanded peripheral T cells was not determined. At doses of 0.1 to 3.0 mg/kg, clonal expansion of both CD4+ and CD8+ blood T cells was observed from baseline to week 6. Low levels of normalized T-cell clonal expansion were also shown by some nonresponding patients. Partial responders in the 0.1-3.0 mg/kg groups had among the lowest normalized peripheral clonal expansion, especially among CD8+ T cells. After ivuxolimab, expanded clones were on average more numerous among CD8+ T cells than among CD4+ T cells.

Genomic DNA was extracted from sorted cells for sequencing of the TCRbeta CDR3 region. TCRbeta CDR3 regions were sequenced using the immunoSEQ Assay. TCRdb carries this immuneACCESS record with in-frame sequences only. Its versions omit some clonotypes, under half of them owing to an unresolved V gene in the studies checked, with the rest unexplained. Here the sample has over 65,000 clones; 90% to 95% occur a single time. Approximately 0.32% of the sample comes from the top ten. The CDR3 has 13 amino acids, counting the end cysteine and phenylalanine. Of the read, only the CDR3 DNA is kept; its 39 bases are in frame from base 1. V gives up 3 bases and J gives up 2 bases, and the segment between their germline ends measures 7 bases. CDR1 SGHNT and CDR2 YYREEE were looked up in the germline V gene (reference sequence).

The rearranged chain carries TRBV5-4 and TRBJ2-3, with no confident D gene call. The source of this sequence is an adult with an advanced solid tumor such as melanoma, head and neck, liver or kidney cancer. This specimen consisted of CD4+ or CD8+ T cells sorted from blood, obtained in a trial of the OX40 agonist ivuxolimab. DNA sequence: TGTGCCAGCAGCTACGGTTACACAGATACGCAGTATTTT. This yields the protein CASSYGYTDTQYF.